The 13 T cell receptor beta chains listed next were all sequenced from one sample in a study of shared clonotypes between healthy human individuals. The repertoire was sequenced with immunoSEQ multiplex PCR; TCRdb's copy has only in-frame clones and lacks some. This table holds over 1.4 million clones, 95% to 97% found once. The sequencing input was naive CD4+ T cells sorted from blood. As to subset: CD45RA+ positively selected. These TCRs come from a man aged 25 to 40 in good health.

This chain uses TRBV19 with TRBJ1-1, with 8 bases identical to TRBD1. V gave up 5 bases and J gave up 3 bases; unmatched junction bases: 5. The V gene's germline CDR1 is LNHDA and CDR2 SQIVND (reference sequence). The CDR3 covers 14 residues. CDR3 sequence: CASSSGQADTEAFF. For the CDR3, the DNA is TGTGCCAGTAGTTCGGGACAGGCGGACACTGAAGCTTTCTTT.

The V gene is TRBV5-4, the J gene TRBJ2-7; D could derive from TRBD1 or TRBD2 (7 bases each). CDR3 length: 14 amino acids. Trimming stripped 0 bases from V and 5 bases from J, with 12 bases between. Germline CDR1 is SGHNT and CDR2 is YYREEE (reference sequence). The DNA of the CDR3 is TGTGCCAGCAGCTTGGGACAGGGAGGGGACGAGCAGTACTTC. This sequence encodes CASSLGQGGDEQYF.

This sequence joins TRBV28 and TRBJ1-4; D unclear. This CDR3 contains 13 residues. Trimming took 2 bases from V and 12 from J, leaving 13 bases between them. The germline V gene has CDR1 MDHEN and CDR2 SYDVKM. The DNA for the CDR3 is TGTGCCAGCAGTTTACGTTCCCCCGGTCAACTGTTTTTT. Translation gives CASSLRSPGQLFF.

The rearrangement uses TRBV6-1 and TRBJ1-4; D is unresolved. The CDR3 consists of 13 residues. V was cut by 10 bases and J by 0 bases, with 9 bases left in between. In germline, CDR1 is MNHNS, CDR2 SASEGT. The CDR3 DNA follows: TGTGCCACACACCGGGCAACTAATGAAAAACTGTTTTTT. Translating it yields CATHRATNEKLFF.

The V call is TRBV27, the J call TRBJ2-7, with D tentatively TRBD2 (5 bases). The germline V and J ends were trimmed by 2 bases and 7 bases, with 15 bases remaining between them. The V gene's germline CDR1 is MNHEY and CDR2 SMNVEV (reference sequence). This CDR3 spans 14 amino acids. CDR3 residues: CASSLREGLGEQYF. The CDR3, as DNA: TGTGCCAGCAGTTTAAGAGAGGGCCTGGGGGAGCAGTACTTC.

The chain joins TRBV5-4 to TRBJ2-7, with D tentatively TRBD1 (6 bases). Germline V CDR1 and CDR2: SGHNT, YYREEE (reference sequence). V lost 4 bases, J lost 3 bases, and 17 bases lay in between. This CDR3 spans 15 amino acids. The chain's CDR3 is CASSRHGSGVYEQYF. CDR3 coding DNA: TGTGCCAGCAGCCGCCACGGGTCAGGGGTCTACGAGCAGTACTTC. Filled out from reference TRBV5-4 and TRBJ2-7, the complete variable domain reads ETGVTQSPTHLIKTRGQQVTLRCSSQSGHNTVSWYQQALGQGPQFIFQYYREEENGRGNFPPRFSGLQFPNYSSELNVNALELDDSALYLCASSRHGSGVYEQYFGPGTRLTVT.

The chain is built from TRBV15 and TRBJ2-7; TRBD1 or TRBD2 may be the D gene (5 bases each). This CDR3 region has 18 residues. Germline CDR1 reads LNHNV; CDR2 reads YYDKDF (reference sequence). V dropped 2 bases and J dropped 2 bases, with 22 bases sitting between them. CDR3 residues: CATSRRWTRQFGTYEQYF. The CDR3 coding sequence is TGTGCCACCAGCAGACGGTGGACACGACAGTTCGGGACCTACGAGCAGTACTTC.

This chain links TRBV25-1 with TRBJ1-4, with D possibly matching TRBD1 (5 bases). Germline loops: CDR1 MGHDK, CDR2 SYGVNS. The V and J ends lost 5 bases and 4 bases respectively, with 14 bases between them. This CDR3 contains 15 residues. CDR3 loop: CASSSHTRGNEKLFF. The CDR3 DNA reads TGTGCCAGCAGTTCACATACTAGGGGTAATGAAAAACTGTTTTTT.

The J gene is TRBJ2-5, the V gene TRBV5-4; no clear D. Germline loops: CDR1 SGHNT, CDR2 YYREEE (reference sequence). The CDR3 is 12 residues long. Deletions cut 3 bases from V and 2 bases from J, with 5 bases between. Here the CDR3 reads CASSSSQETQYF. CDR3 nucleotide sequence: TGTGCCAGCAGCTCATCTCAAGAGACCCAGTACTTC.

A remark on this clone: The same CDR3 arises from other DNA sequences in this sample as well. This rearrangement joins TRBV9 to TRBJ2-2; TRBD2 matches 8 bases. Germline CDR1 SGDLS, CDR2 YYNGEE. The CDR3 is 16 amino acids. Trimming at V came to 0 bases and at J to 5 bases, leaving 6 bases not matched to a gene. The CDR3, as DNA: TGTGCCAGCAGCGTAGCGGGAGGGCCGGGGACCGGGGAGCTGTTTTTT. Protein sequence: CASSVAGGPGTGELFF.

This rearrangement joins TRBV5-8 to TRBJ2-2; D may be TRBD1 (6 bases). The CDR3 loop spans 19 amino acids. CDR1 and CDR2 from the germline V gene are SGHTS and YDEGEE. The germline V and J ends were trimmed by 0 bases and 6 bases, with 24 bases remaining between them. CDR3 region: CASSLGRLQGPARSGELFF. The CDR3 bases are TGTGCCAGCAGCTTGGGAAGATTACAGGGCCCAGCGAGGTCCGGGGAGCTGTTTTTT. Full variable domain (missing parts from reference TRBV5-8 and TRBJ2-2): EAGVTQSPTHLIKTRGQQATLRCSPISGHTSVYWYQQALGLGLQFLLWYDEGEERNRGNFPPRFSGRQFPNYSSELNVNALELEDSALYLCASSLGRLQGPARSGELFFGEGSRLTVL.

The rearrangement links TRBV6-1 to TRBJ2-2; D ambiguous. In germline, CDR1 is MNHNS, CDR2 SASEGT. The V end lost 3 bases, the J end lost 2 bases, and 13 bases lay between the germline ends. The CDR3 loop spans 16 amino acids. This CDR3 reads CASSEEPAGNTGELFF. CDR3 DNA sequence: TGTGCCAGCAGTGAGGAGCCCGCTGGAAACACCGGGGAGCTGTTTTTT.

The chain's CDR3 is CASSNSPPNEQFF. CDR3 sequence (DNA): TGTGCCAGCAGCAATAGCCCCCCCAATGAGCAGTTCTTC. This rearrangement joins TRBV7-3 to TRBJ2-1; D is unresolved. Germline assignment: CDR1 SGHTA and CDR2 FQGTGA. Trimming took 5 bases from V and 6 from J, leaving 11 bases between them. The CDR3 has 13 amino acids.